Following are 29 T cell receptor beta chains from one sample sequenced in a study of shared clonotypes between healthy human individuals. Repertoires were generated with immunoSEQ multiplex PCR, while TCRdb's copy carries only in-frame clones and drops some. The sample has about 2 million clones; approximately 94% are singletons. Naive CD8 cells, CD45RO-negative and positively selected for CCR7, excluded terminally differentiated effector memory CD45RA+ cells. The material sequenced was naive CD8+ T cells sorted from blood. These receptors were obtained from a man aged 18 to 30 in good health.

The rearrangement links TRBV7-9 to TRBJ2-4; D uncertain. The germline V gene encodes CDR1 SEHNR and CDR2 FQNEAQ (reference sequence). The germline V and J ends were trimmed by 4 bases and 3 bases, with 19 bases remaining between them. The CDR3 sequence is 17 residues long. The CDR3 DNA is TGTGCCAGCAGCTCCGGTCCACAAGCATTGGGCAAAAACATTCAGTACTTC. Amino acid sequence: CASSSGPQALGKNIQYF. Variable domain in full (rest from reference TRBV7-9 and TRBJ2-4): DTGVSQNPRHKITKRGQNVTFRCDPISEHNRLYWYRQTLGQGPEFLTYFQNEAQLEKSRLLSDRFSAERPKGSFSTLEIQRTEQGDSAMYLCASSSGPQALGKNIQYFGAGTRLSVL.

A remark on this clone: Other DNA variants within this sample encode the same CDR3. The V gene is TRBV2, the J gene TRBJ1-2; D is undetermined. There are 14 residues in the CDR3. The germline V gene encodes CDR1 SNHLY and CDR2 FYNNEI. The V end was cut by 3 bases, the J end by 3 bases, with 11 bases between. CDR3 in amino acids: CASSDPGLDYGYTF. In nucleotides, the CDR3 is TGTGCCAGCAGTGACCCGGGATTGGACTATGGCTACACCTTC.

The CDR3 region is CASSHSVEGFSYEQYF. CDR3 sequence (DNA): TGCGCCAGCAGCCATAGCGTGGAGGGGTTCTCCTACGAGCAGTACTTC. This chain uses TRBV4-1 with TRBJ2-7; D might be TRBD2 (6 bases). The ends were cut back, 3 bases at V and 0 bases at J, with 15 bases in the middle. This CDR3 region has 16 residues. Germline loops: CDR1 MGHRA, CDR2 YSYEKL.

The V call is TRBV25-1, the J call TRBJ2-7, with 14 bases matching TRBD2. V lost 8 bases, J lost 0 bases, and 12 bases stayed unmatched. Looked up from germline, CDR1 is MGHDK and CDR2 is SYGVNS. The CDR3 consists of 18 residues. The CDR3 region is CASPVLGLAGVFSYEQYF. CDR3 DNA: TGTGCCAGCCCTGTACTGGGACTAGCGGGGGTCTTCTCCTACGAGCAGTACTTC.

The chain carries TRBV4-3 and TRBJ2-1; 7 bases fit TRBD2. This CDR3 has 14 residues. Germline-derived CDR1 and CDR2 are LGHNA and YSLEER. The V and J ends lost 3 bases and 6 bases, in that order; junction bases with no gene match: 5. The CDR3 reads CASSHRDYANEQFF. CDR3 coding DNA: TGCGCCAGCAGCCATAGGGACTACGCCAATGAGCAGTTCTTC.

The genes are TRBV10-3 and TRBJ1-1; D is possibly TRBD1 (6 bases). The germline CDR1 and CDR2 sequences are ENHRY and SYGVKD. Trimming stripped 4 bases from V and 1 base from J, with 13 bases between. CDR3 length equals 15 residues. CDR3 in amino acids: CAISGIRGPNTEAFF. The CDR3, as DNA: TGTGCCATCAGTGGCATCAGGGGTCCGAACACTGAAGCTTTCTTT.

As to this clone: The same CDR3 can be traced to other DNA sequences in this sample. The V call is TRBV27, the J call TRBJ1-1; 9 positions match TRBD1. Germline CDR1 is MNHEY and CDR2 is SMNVEV (reference sequence). The V segment lost 4 bases and the J segment 5 bases; nucleotides outside the gene matches: 5. The CDR3 is 14 residues long. The CDR3 DNA sequence: TGTGCCAGCAGTTCGCTGACAGGGGGGACTGAAGCTTTCTTT. This sequence encodes CASSSLTGGTEAFF.

This sequence joins TRBV28 and TRBJ1-2; D remains unclear. With 1 base removed from V and 5 bases from J, the gap between germline ends came to 20 bases. The CDR3 consists of 17 residues. CDR1 is MDHEN and CDR2 is SYDVKM in the germline V gene. CDR3 nucleotides: TGTGCCAGCAGTTTATACCCCTTTCTCGAAGAGGGATATGGCTACACCTTC. This sequence encodes CASSLYPFLEEGYGYTF.

V gene TRBV2 combines with J gene TRBJ1-3, with 8 nucleotides matching TRBD1. CDR1 is SNHLY and CDR2 is FYNNEI in the germline V gene. The CDR3 is 16 residues long. V dropped 8 bases and J dropped 0; count of bases not matched to a gene: 9. This CDR3 reads CASVQTGAFSGNTIYF. The CDR3 DNA reads as TGTGCCAGCGTTCAGACAGGGGCCTTCTCTGGAAACACCATATATTTT.

This clone has a single count. The genes are TRBV28 and TRBJ2-3; 9 nucleotides line up with TRBD1. This CDR3 has 17 residues. Germline CDR1 reads MDHEN; CDR2 reads SYDVKM. Germline trimming cut 6 bases from V and 3 bases from J; bases unmatched to any gene: 13. CDR3 nucleotide sequence: TGTGCCAGCAGCAACTTACAGGGGGCGTTGGGGACAGATACGCAGTATTTT. Protein sequence: CASSNLQGALGTDTQYF.

The chain uses TRBV21-1 and TRBJ1-2. TRBV21-1 is a known pseudogene. The CDR3 is made up of 13 amino acids. DNA for the CDR3: TGTGCCAGCAGCAAAGGGAGGGGGAATGGCTACACCTTC. Protein: CASSKGRGNGYTF.

Concerning this clone itself: The sample contains more than one DNA sequence encoding this CDR3. V usage is TRBV27 and J usage is TRBJ2-7; a weak D match, TRBD2 (7 bases). The CDR3 spans 14 residues. Germline lookup yields CDR1 MNHEY and CDR2 SMNVEV (reference sequence). Trimming removed 2 bases from V and 6 bases from J, with 14 bases in between. This CDR3 is CASSLGGGPGEQYF. The CDR3 DNA reads TGTGCCAGCAGTTTAGGGGGGGGGCCCGGCGAGCAGTACTTC.

This clone appeared once. The chain couples TRBV29-1 to TRBJ2-5, with no clear D. The J call is uncertain, as TRBJ2-7 better fits the DNA end. Germline lookup yields CDR1 SQVTM and CDR2 ANQGSEA. This CDR3 is 13 amino acids long. The CDR3 protein is CSVETLNSYEQYF. The CDR3 region has the DNA TGCAGCGTTGAAACCCTTAATTCCTACGAGCAGTACTTC.

This sequence joins TRBV7-6 and TRBJ2-1; 12 nucleotides agree with TRBD2. Losses at the gene ends were 6 bases for V and 8 bases for J; bases not matched to a gene: 8. The CDR3 consists of 15 residues. Germline CDR1 and CDR2: SGHVS and FNYEAQ. Here the CDR3 reads CASSLLLAGGDEQFF. The CDR3, as DNA: TGTGCCAGCAGTTTATTACTAGCGGGAGGCGATGAGCAGTTCTTC.

This chain connects TRBV7-9 to TRBJ2-1; 14 nucleotides line up with TRBD2. The CDR3 sequence is 16 residues long. Germline loops: CDR1 SEHNR, CDR2 FQNEAQ (reference sequence). With V trimmed by 6 bases and J by 3 bases, 4 bases remained unmatched. As DNA, the CDR3 is TGTGCCAGCAGGGGAGGACTAGCGGGAGGCTACAATGAGCAGTTCTTC. Protein product: CASRGGLAGGYNEQFF.

J is TRBJ1-1 and V is TRBV6-6, with D possibly being TRBD1 (6 bases). The CDR3 is made up of 14 amino acids. Germline values: CDR1 MNHNY, CDR2 SVGAGI (reference sequence). V lost 5 bases to trimming and J lost 4 bases, with 14 bases between them. The CDR3 protein is CASSPGHGATEAFF. DNA of the CDR3: TGTGCCAGCAGTCCGGGACATGGGGCCACTGAAGCTTTCTTT.

J is TRBJ1-1 and V is TRBV4-1, with D possibly being TRBD1 (6 bases). Trimming cost V 4 bases and J 0 bases, with 12 bases left between them. Germline values: CDR1 MGHRA, CDR2 YSYEKL. The CDR3 runs 15 residues. The CDR3 DNA follows: TGCGCCAGCAGCCCCGGGGGGGGCATGAACACTGAAGCTTTCTTT. Translating it yields CASSPGGGMNTEAFF.

The chain carries TRBV4-1 and TRBJ2-2; D call uncertain. Germline assignment: CDR1 MGHRA and CDR2 YSYEKL. This CDR3 has 13 amino acids. Trimming removed 2 bases at V and 4 bases at J, with 5 bases between. The CDR3: CASSQIGTGELFF. In DNA form, the CDR3 reads TGCGCCAGCAGCCAAATTGGCACCGGGGAGCTGTTTTTT.

The V and J genes are TRBV11-2 and TRBJ2-2, with D possibly TRBD2 on 5 matching bases. The CDR3 has 14 residues. Germline V gives CDR1 SGHAT, CDR2 FQNNGV. Trimming removed 3 bases from V and 8 bases from J, with 13 bases in between. The CDR3 region has the DNA TGTGCCAGCAGCTTTCAGTGGAGGCAAGGGGAGCTGTTTTTT. Translating it yields CASSFQWRQGELFF.

The V call is TRBV4-3, the J call TRBJ2-4; D gene ambiguous. Trimming left V 1 base short and J 15 bases short, with 4 bases between. From germline, CDR1 is LGHNA and CDR2 YSLEER. The CDR3 is 9 residues long. CDR3 amino acids: CASSQAGYF. CDR3 coding DNA: TGCGCCAGCAGCCAAGCTGGGTACTTC.

This chain joins TRBV28 and TRBJ2-2, with TRBD2 as a possible D gene (6 bases). The CDR3 spans 14 residues. The V and J ends lost 5 bases and 6 bases respectively, with 13 bases between them. CDR1 MDHEN and CDR2 SYDVKM come from the germline V gene. The CDR3 loop reads CASSAGGGPGELFF. CDR3 bases: TGTGCCAGCAGTGCCGGGGGAGGCCCCGGGGAGCTGTTTTTT.

The chain links TRBV5-1 to TRBJ2-7; D may be TRBD1 (6 bases). Per the germline V gene, CDR1 is SGHRS and CDR2 is YFSETQ. The CDR3 is made up of 14 amino acids. Between the trimmed V and J ends, which lost 5 bases and 0 bases, there was a span of 12 bases. CDR3 sequence reads: CASRREDSSYEQYF. The CDR3 bases are TGCGCCAGCAGGCGTGAGGACAGCTCCTACGAGCAGTACTTC.

J is TRBJ2-7 and V is TRBV6-5; possibly TRBD1 for D (6 bases). V was shortened by 3 bases and J by 7 bases, with 16 bases between the two germline ends. The CDR3 totals 14 residues. Germline V gives CDR1 MNHEY, CDR2 SVGAGI. CDR3 bases: TGTGCCAGCAGTTATAACGAGGGGGACGGGGAGCAGTACTTC. This gives the protein CASSYNEGDGEQYF.

V gene TRBV15 combines with J gene TRBJ2-7, with D perhaps matching TRBD1 (6 bases). The CDR3 totals 14 residues. Germline V gives CDR1 LNHNV, CDR2 YYDKDF (reference sequence). Trimming cost V 4 bases and J 2 bases, with 12 bases left between them. The CDR3 nucleotides are TGTGCCACCAGCAATTGGACAGCCGCCTACGAGCAGTACTTC. Amino acid sequence: CATSNWTAAYEQYF.

A word on this clone: Different DNA sequences within this sample yield the same CDR3. J is TRBJ2-7 and V is TRBV4-1; the match to TRBD1 covers 9 bases. Per germline, CDR1 MGHRA and CDR2 YSYEKL. The CDR3 has 14 residues. The ends lost 4 bases at V and 2 bases at J; junction bases unmatched: 3. The chain's CDR3 is CASSPGQGTYEQYF. DNA for the CDR3: TGCGCCAGCAGCCCGGGACAGGGCACCTACGAGCAGTACTTC.

The chain combines TRBV4-1 with TRBJ2-1, with D maybe TRBD2 (6 bases). V shed 0 bases and J shed 2 bases, with 11 bases lying between them. The V gene's germline CDR1 is MGHRA and CDR2 YSYEKL. The CDR3 runs 16 residues. The CDR3 region has the DNA TGCGCCAGCAGCCAAGATCCCCAGCGGGCCTACAATGAGCAGTTCTTC. This sequence encodes CASSQDPQRAYNEQFF.

About this clone: Other DNA sequences in the same sample also yield this CDR3. The chain couples TRBV5-6 to TRBJ2-2, with no clear D. The germline V gene has CDR1 SGHDT and CDR2 YYEEEE. CDR3 size: 13 residues. The V end was cut by 4 bases, the J end by 1 base, with 5 bases between. CDR3 nucleotide sequence: TGTGCCAGCAGCCCAGGGAACACCGGGGAGCTGTTTTTT. Protein: CASSPGNTGELFF.

This sequence joins TRBV9 and TRBJ2-7; 9 bases are a match to TRBD1. This CDR3 has 14 residues. The germline gives CDR1 SGDLS, CDR2 YYNGEE. The V gene end was trimmed by 4 bases and the J gene end by 2 bases; junction bases not matched to a gene: 4. This chain's CDR3 is CASSSRDRAYEQYF. Written as DNA, the CDR3 is TGTGCCAGCAGCTCCCGGGACAGGGCCTACGAGCAGTACTTC.

This clone showed up just a few times. This chain joins TRBV28 and TRBJ1-2; 7 bases map to TRBD1. CDR1 is MDHEN, CDR2 SYDVKM, per germline. The CDR3 is 12 amino acids. V dropped 11 bases and J dropped 9; count of bases not matched to a gene: 12. For the CDR3, the DNA is TGTGCCTCCCACAGGGGCCTCTACAGCTACACCTTC. It yields the protein CASHRGLYSYTF.